This passage covers 6 T cell receptor beta chains from one sample sequenced in a study of T cell changes during pregnancy in multiple sclerosis. Using immunoSEQ multiplex PCR, the repertoire was profiled, and TCRdb retains in-frame clones only, with some absent. The repertoire holds 58,000 or so clones, around 92% seen once, with around 2.3% in the top ten. The input for sequencing was peripheral blood, taken in the first trimester of pregnancy. These receptor sequences come from a female donor with multiple sclerosis, enrolled in a pregnancy study.

The rearrangement uses TRBV11-1 and TRBJ2-7; 9 bases align to TRBD2. Germline CDR1 and CDR2: SGHAT and FQDESV (reference sequence). The V and J ends lost 3 bases and 7 bases, in that order; junction bases with no gene match: 4. The CDR3 is made up of 13 amino acids. CDR3 nucleotide sequence: TGTGCCAGCAGCTTCGTCCTAGCGGGGGAGCAGTACTTC. This codes for CASSFVLAGEQYF.

The DNA of the CDR3 is TGCGCCAGCGGTCGAGGCGCGGTGGGCACAGATACGCAGTATTTT. It codes for CASGRGAVGTDTQYF. This sequence joins TRBV5-1 and TRBJ2-3; no definite D call. V was pared by 7 bases and J by 1 base, with 16 bases between. This CDR3 region has 15 residues. Germline CDR1 reads SGHRS; CDR2 reads YFSETQ. Complete variable domain (other parts from reference TRBV5-1 and TRBJ2-3): KAGVTQTPRYLIKTRGQQVTLSCSPISGHRSVSWYQQTPGQGLQFLFEYFSETQRNKGNFPGRFSGRQFSNSRSEMNVSTLELGDSALYLCASGRGAVGTDTQYFGPGTRLTVL.

CDR3 sequence: CAISGRDADNEQFF. CDR3 bases: TGTGCCATCAGTGGACGGGATGCAGACAATGAGCAGTTCTTC. The chain recombines TRBV10-3 with TRBJ2-1; perhaps TRBD2 as D (5 bases). Germline CDR1 and CDR2: ENHRY and SYGVKD. Trimming took off 4 bases at V and 5 bases at J, with 12 bases between the two ends. The CDR3 extends over 14 amino acids.

This chain joins TRBV12-5 and TRBJ2-7; TRBD1 is a possible D gene (5 bases). V lost 6 bases and J lost 1, with 16 bases in between. This CDR3 has 15 amino acids. Germline V gene lookup returns CDR1 LGHNT and CDR2 FRNRAP. CDR3 residues: CASGPPSDRSYEQYF. Here the CDR3 DNA reads TGTGCTAGTGGCCCCCCCTCTGACAGATCCTACGAGCAGTACTTC.

As DNA, the CDR3 is TGTGCCAGCAGCCGGGCGGGGGGCGCAGGGGGGGAGACCCAGTACTTC. Protein sequence: CASSRAGGAGGETQYF. This chain joins TRBV9 and TRBJ2-5; D perhaps matches TRBD2 (8 bases). Trimming left V 4 bases short and J 5 bases short, with 21 bases between. The CDR3 covers 16 residues. Germline V gene data show CDR1 as SGDLS and CDR2 as YYNGEE.

J is TRBJ2-2 and V is TRBV11-1; a possible D gene is TRBD1 (5 bases). The germline V and J ends were trimmed by 5 bases and 7 bases, with 26 bases remaining between them. The CDR3 runs 18 residues. The germline gives CDR1 SGHAT, CDR2 FQDESV (reference sequence). Written as DNA, the CDR3 is TGTGCCAGCAGCGCAGGGTGGCAGGGAATGAAGAGAGTCGGGGAGCTGTTTTTT. As protein: CASSAGWQGMKRVGELFF.